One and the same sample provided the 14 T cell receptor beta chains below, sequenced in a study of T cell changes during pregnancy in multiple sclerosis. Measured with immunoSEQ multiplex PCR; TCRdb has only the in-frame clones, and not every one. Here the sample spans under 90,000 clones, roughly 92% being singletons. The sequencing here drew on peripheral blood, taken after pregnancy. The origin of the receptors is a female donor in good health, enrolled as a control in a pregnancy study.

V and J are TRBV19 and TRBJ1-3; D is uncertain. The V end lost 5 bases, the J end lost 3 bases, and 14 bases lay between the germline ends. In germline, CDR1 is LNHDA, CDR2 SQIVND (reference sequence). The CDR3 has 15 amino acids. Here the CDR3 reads CASSPGVHSGNTIYF. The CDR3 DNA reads TGTGCCAGTAGTCCCGGGGTCCACAGTGGAAACACCATATATTTT.

The CDR3: CASSLDPSSYNEQFF. In nucleotides, the CDR3 is TGTGCCAGCAGCTTAGATCCTAGCTCCTACAATGAGCAGTTCTTC. The chain has TRBV11-2 and TRBJ2-1; D unclear. This CDR3 spans 15 amino acids. The germline CDR1 and CDR2 sequences are SGHAT and FQNNGV. The V gene lost 0 bases and the J gene lost 0 bases, with 6 bases spanning the gap.

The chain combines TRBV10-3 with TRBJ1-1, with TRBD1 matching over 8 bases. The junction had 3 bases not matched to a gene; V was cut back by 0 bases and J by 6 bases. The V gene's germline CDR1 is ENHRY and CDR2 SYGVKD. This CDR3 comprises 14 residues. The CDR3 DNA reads TGTGCCATCAGTGAGTCAGACAGGGGCGCTGAAGCTTTCTTT. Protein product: CAISESDRGAEAFF.

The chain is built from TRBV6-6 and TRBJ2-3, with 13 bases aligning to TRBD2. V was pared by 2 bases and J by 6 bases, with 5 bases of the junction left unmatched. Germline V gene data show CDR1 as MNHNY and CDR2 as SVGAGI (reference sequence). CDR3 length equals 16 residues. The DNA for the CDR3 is TGTGCCAGCAGTTACGTGACTAGCGGGAGGACGGATACGCAGTATTTT. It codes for CASSYVTSGRTDTQYF.

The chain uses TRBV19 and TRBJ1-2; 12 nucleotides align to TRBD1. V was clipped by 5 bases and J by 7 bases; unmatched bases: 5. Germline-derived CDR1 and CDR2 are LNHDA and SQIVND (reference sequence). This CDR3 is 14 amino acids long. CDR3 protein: CASSAGQGAPGYTF. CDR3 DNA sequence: TGTGCCAGTAGTGCGGGACAGGGGGCGCCTGGCTACACCTTC. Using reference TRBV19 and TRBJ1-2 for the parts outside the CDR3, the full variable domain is DGGITQSPKYLFRKEGQNVTLSCEQNLNHDAMYWYRQDPGQGLRLIYYSQIVNDFQKGDIAEGYSVSREKKESFPLTVTSAQKNPTAFYLCASSAGQGAPGYTFGSGTRLTVV.

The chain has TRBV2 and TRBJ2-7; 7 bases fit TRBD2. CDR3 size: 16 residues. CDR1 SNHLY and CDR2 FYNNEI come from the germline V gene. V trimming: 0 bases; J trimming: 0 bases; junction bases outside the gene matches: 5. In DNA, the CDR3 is TGTGCCAGCAGTGAAGCGCTGGGCGGGAGCTCCTACGAGCAGTACTTC. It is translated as CASSEALGGSSYEQYF.

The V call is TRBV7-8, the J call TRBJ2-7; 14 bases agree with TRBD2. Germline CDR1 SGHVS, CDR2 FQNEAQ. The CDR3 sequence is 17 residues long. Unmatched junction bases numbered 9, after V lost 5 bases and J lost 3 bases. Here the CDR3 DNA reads TGTGCCAGCAGCCTGGGGACTAGCGGGAGTATCCTCTACGAGCAGTACTTC. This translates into CASSLGTSGSILYEQYF.

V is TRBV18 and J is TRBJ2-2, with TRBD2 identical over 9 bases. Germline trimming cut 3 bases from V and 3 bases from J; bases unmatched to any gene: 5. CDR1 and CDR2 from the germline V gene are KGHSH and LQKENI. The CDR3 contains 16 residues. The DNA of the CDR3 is TGTGCCAGCTCACCCCCGACTAGCGGAGACACCGGGGAGCTGTTTTTT. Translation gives CASSPPTSGDTGELFF. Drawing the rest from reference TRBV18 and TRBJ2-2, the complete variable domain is NAGVMQNPRHLVRRRGQEARLRCSPMKGHSHVYWYRQLPEEGLKFMVYLQKENIIDESGMPKERFSAEFPKEGPSILRIQQVVRGDSAAYFCASSPPTSGDTGELFFGEGSRLTVL.

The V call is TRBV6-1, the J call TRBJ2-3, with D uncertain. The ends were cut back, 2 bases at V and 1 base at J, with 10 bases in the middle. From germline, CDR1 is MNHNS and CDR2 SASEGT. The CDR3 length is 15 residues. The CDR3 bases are TGTGCCAGCAGTGAACTAGAATGGGGCACAGATACGCAGTATTTT. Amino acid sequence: CASSELEWGTDTQYF.

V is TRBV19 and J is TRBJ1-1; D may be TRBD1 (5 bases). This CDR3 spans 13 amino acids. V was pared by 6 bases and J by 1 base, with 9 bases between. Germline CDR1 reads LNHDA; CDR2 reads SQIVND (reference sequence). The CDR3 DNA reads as TGTGCCAGTAGAATGACAGCGAACACTGAAGCTTTCTTT. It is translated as CASRMTANTEAFF. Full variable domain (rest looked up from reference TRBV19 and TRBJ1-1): DGGITQSPKYLFRKEGQNVTLSCEQNLNHDAMYWYRQDPGQGLRLIYYSQIVNDFQKGDIAEGYSVSREKKESFPLTVTSAQKNPTAFYLCASRMTANTEAFFGQGTRLTVV.

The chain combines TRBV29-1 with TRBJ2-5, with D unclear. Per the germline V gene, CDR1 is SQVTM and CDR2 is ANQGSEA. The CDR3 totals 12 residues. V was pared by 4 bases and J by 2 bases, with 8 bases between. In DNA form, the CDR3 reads TGCAGCGTTGTTGGCAGTCAAGAGACCCAGTACTTC. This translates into CSVVGSQETQYF.

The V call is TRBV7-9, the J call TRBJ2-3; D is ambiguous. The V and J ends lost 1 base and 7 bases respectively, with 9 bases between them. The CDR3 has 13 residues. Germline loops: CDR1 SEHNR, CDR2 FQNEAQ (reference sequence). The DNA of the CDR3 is TGTGCCAGCAGCTTAGTTTCCGAGAATACGCAGTATTTT. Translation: CASSLVSENTQYF.

CDR3 protein: CASSQDARGYTF. The CDR3 DNA reads as TGCGCCAGCAGCCAAGACGCGCGGGGCTACACCTTC. The V gene is TRBV4-1, the J gene TRBJ1-2; D is ambiguous. There are 12 residues in the CDR3. CDR1 and CDR2 from the germline V gene are MGHRA and YSYEKL. The V gene lost 0 bases and the J gene lost 8 bases, with 7 bases spanning the gap.

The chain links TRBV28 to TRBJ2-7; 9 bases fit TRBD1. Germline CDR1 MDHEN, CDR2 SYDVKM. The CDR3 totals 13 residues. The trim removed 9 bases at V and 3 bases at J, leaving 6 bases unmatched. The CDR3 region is CASSGTGIYEQYF. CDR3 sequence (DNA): TGTGCCAGTTCCGGGACAGGGATCTACGAGCAGTACTTC. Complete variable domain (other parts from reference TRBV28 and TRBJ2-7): DVKVTQSSRYLVKRTGEKVFLECVQDMDHENMFWYRQDPGLGLRLIYFSYDVKMKEKGDIPEGYSVSREKKERFSLILESASTNQTSMYLCASSGTGIYEQYFGPGTRLTVT.